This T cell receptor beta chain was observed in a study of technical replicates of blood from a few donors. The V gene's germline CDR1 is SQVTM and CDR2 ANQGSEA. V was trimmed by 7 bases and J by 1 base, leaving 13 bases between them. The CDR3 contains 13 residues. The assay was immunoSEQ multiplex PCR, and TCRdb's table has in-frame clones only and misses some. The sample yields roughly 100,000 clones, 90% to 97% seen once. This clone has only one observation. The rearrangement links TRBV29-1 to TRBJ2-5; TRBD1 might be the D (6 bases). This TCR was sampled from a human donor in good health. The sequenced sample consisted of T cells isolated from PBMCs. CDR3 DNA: TGCAGCGCACGGGACACTGGCCAAGAGACCCAGTACTTC. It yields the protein CSARDTGQETQYF.